The T cell receptor beta chain under discussion was sequenced for a study of blood T cell repertoires in COVID-19. On the study more broadly: Material from acute and convalescent COVID-19 was sourced from the United States, Italy and Spain. The analysed material was cDNA or gDNA that came from T cells, B-cell-depleted T cells, or PBMCs.

The CDR3 length is 17 residues. Trimming removed 3 bases from V and 1 base from J; junction bases left unmatched: 7. The germline CDR1 and CDR2 sequences are KGHSH and LQKENI. In the study's own analysis: Counts of nucleated cells, estimated from reference gene primer amplification, were obtained. Libraries were prepared by immunoSEQ multiplex PCR; TCRdb keeps only in-frame clonotypes and omits some of them. Clonal size and the V and J genes are those of that table, whereas D and trimming came from the DNA. Seen here are 46,000 or so clones, 90% observed once, and the top ten hold under 20%. This rearrangement joins TRBV18 to TRBJ1-1; 11 nucleotides agree with TRBD1. This receptor was obtained from a man between 65 and 80 years old with active COVID-19. Sequencing used peripheral blood. In DNA form, the CDR3 reads TGTGCCAGCTCACCTCCGGACAGGGGGCTGGCGAACACTGAAGCTTTCTTT. It codes for CASSPPDRGLANTEAFF. The whole variable domain, filled in from reference TRBV18 and TRBJ1-1, reads NAGVMQNPRHLVRRRGQEARLRCSPMKGHSHVYWYRQLPEEGLKFMVYLQKENIIDESGMPKERFSAEFPKEGPSILRIQQVVRGDSAAYFCASSPPDRGLANTEAFFGQGTRLTVV.